This T cell receptor (beta chain) comes out of a study of T cells in Graves' hyperthyroidism and ophthalmopathy. Amplification of TCR beta CDR3 regions was performed using RNA transcripts as template. The HTBI primer set drove a first-round RT-PCR of the TCR CDR3. TCRdb processed the multiplex PCR reads anew with MiXCR; each CDR3 protein has one entry. The repertoire includes approximately 600,000 distinct CDR3 sequences, less than 25% of them detected once, and about 34% sits in the top ten. Germline V gene lookup returns CDR1 MNHEY and CDR2 SVGAGI. CDR3 length: 16 residues. Trimming took off 0 bases at V and 4 bases at J, with 15 bases between the two ends.

This sequence was found in a man aged 25 to 40 with Graves' ophthalmopathy. The gene calls are TRBV6-5 and TRBJ2-5; D perhaps matches TRBD2 (6 bases). Sequencing used blood. The CDR3 sequence: CASSYSTGSVRETQYF. DNA for the CDR3: TGTGCCAGCAGTTACTCGACCGGGAGTGTTAGAGAGACCCAGTACTTC.